This entry is about one TCR beta chain. The antigen remains unidentified. It was with 60 Vbeta and 13 Jbeta primers that the PCR ran. Sequenced by immunoSEQ multiplex PCR; TCRdb stores in-frame clones only, minus some. In the table there are 160,000 or so clones, 60% to 80% of which are singletons. This sample was included in a study of cytomegalovirus exposure and HLA in healthy donors. General study results and limits: Several V segments, TRBV6-2 and TRBV6-3 among them, could not be told apart and were dropped. A missense variant in DCLRE1C was later tied to TCR beta V- and J-gene trimming. HLA alleles were associated with fewer than 20,000 TCR beta sequences in a later analysis at 0.05 false discovery rate.

The ends were cut back, 3 bases at V and 5 bases at J, with 7 bases in the middle. The CDR3 covers 12 residues. Germline CDR1 is MNHNS and CDR2 is SASEGT. The J gene is TRBJ2-5, the V gene TRBV6-1; D perhaps matches TRBD1 (6 bases). Sequenced material: PBMCs. The origin of this receptor is a man aged 18 to 29 in good health and CMV-seropositive. The CDR3 region is CASSERGETQYF. CDR3 in DNA: TGTGCCAGCAGTGAGAGGGGGGAGACCCAGTACTTC.